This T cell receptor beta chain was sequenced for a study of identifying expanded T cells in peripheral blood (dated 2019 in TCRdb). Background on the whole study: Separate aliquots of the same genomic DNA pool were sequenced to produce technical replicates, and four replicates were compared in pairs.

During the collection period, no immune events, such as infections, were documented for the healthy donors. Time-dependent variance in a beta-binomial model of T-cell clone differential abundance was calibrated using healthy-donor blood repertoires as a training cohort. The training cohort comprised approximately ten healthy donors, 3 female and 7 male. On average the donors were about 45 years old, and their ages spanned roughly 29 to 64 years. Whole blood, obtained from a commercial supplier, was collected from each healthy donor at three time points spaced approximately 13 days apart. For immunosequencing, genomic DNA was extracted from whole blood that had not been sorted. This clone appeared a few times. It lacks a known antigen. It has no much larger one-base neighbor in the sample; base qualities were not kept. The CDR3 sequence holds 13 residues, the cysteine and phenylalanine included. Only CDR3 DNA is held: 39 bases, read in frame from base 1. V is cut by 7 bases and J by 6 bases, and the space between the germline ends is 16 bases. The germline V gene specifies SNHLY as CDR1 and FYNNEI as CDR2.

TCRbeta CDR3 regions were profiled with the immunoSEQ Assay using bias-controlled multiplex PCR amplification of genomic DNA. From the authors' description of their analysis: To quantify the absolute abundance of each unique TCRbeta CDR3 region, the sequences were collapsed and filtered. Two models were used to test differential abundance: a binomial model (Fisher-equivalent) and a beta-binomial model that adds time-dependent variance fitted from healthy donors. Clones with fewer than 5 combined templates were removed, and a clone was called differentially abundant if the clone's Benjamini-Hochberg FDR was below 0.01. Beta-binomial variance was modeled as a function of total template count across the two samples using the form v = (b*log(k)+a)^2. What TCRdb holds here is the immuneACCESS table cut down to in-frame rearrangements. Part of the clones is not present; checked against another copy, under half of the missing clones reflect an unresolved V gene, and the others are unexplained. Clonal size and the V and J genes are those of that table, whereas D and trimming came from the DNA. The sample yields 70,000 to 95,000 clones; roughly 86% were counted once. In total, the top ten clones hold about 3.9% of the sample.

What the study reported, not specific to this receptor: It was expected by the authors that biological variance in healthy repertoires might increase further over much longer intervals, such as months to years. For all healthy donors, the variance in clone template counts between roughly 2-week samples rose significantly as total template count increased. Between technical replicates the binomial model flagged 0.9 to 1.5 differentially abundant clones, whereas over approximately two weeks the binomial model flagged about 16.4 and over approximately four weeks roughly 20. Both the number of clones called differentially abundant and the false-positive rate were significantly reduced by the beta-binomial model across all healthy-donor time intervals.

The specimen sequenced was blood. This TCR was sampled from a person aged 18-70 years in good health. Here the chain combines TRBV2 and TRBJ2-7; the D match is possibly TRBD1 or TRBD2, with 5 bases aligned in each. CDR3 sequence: CASTRDALVEQYF. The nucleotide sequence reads TGTGCCAGCACCCGGGACGCTCTTGTCGAGCAGTACTTC.